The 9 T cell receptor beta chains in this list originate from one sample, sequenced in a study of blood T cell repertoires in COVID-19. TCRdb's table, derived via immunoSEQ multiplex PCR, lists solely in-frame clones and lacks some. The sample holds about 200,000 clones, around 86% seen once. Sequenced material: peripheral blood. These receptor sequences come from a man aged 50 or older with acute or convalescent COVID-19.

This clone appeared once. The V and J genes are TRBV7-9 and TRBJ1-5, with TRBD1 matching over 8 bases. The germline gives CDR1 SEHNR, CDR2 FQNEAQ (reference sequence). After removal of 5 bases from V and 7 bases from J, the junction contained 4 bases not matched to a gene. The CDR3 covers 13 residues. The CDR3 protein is CASSNRGNQPQHF. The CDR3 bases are TGTGCCAGCAGCAACAGGGGGAACCAGCCCCAGCATTTT.

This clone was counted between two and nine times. CDR3 amino acids: CASSAGQGSSKNIQYF. As DNA, the CDR3 is TGTGCCAGCAGCGCTGGACAGGGGAGTTCCAAAAACATTCAGTACTTC. This rearrangement joins TRBV11-3 to TRBJ2-4, with 9 bases fitting TRBD1. CDR3 length: 16 amino acids. Per germline, CDR1 SGHNT and CDR2 YENEEA. The junction had 7 bases not matched to a gene; V was cut back by 5 bases and J by 2 bases.

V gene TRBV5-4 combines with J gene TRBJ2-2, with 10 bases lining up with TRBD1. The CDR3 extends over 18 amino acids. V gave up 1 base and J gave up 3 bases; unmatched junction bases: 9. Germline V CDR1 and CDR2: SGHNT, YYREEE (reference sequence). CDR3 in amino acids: CASSLSPGQGSHTGELFF. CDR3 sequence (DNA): TGTGCCAGCAGCTTGTCCCCGGGACAGGGGTCTCACACCGGGGAGCTGTTTTTT.

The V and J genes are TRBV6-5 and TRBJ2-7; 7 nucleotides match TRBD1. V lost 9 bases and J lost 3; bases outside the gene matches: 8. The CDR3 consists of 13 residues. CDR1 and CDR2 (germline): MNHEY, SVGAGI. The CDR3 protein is CASHGSGGYEQYF. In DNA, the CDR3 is TGTGCCAGTCACGGCTCAGGGGGCTACGAGCAGTACTTC.

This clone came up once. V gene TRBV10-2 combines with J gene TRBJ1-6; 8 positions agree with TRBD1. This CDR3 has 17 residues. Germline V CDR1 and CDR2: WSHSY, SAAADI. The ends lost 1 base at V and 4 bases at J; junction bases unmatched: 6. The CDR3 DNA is TGCGCCAGCAGTGAGTTGACAGGGGAACTTTATAATTCACCCCTCCACTTT. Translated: CASSELTGELYNSPLHF.

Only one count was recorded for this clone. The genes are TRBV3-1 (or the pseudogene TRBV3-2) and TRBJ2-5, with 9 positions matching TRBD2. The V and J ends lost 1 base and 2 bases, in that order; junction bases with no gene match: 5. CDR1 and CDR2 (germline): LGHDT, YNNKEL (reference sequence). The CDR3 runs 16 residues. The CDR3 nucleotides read TGTGCCAGCAGCCAAGGGGCTAGCGGGGTTCAAGAGACCCAGTACTTC. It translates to CASSQGASGVQETQYF.

The CDR3 here is CASSTRGRNGYTF. The CDR3 DNA reads TGTGCCAGCAGCACCAGGGGGAGGAATGGCTACACCTTC. The V gene is TRBV7-9, the J gene TRBJ1-2; 7 bases agree with TRBD1. The V gene end was trimmed by 5 bases and the J gene end by 6 bases; junction bases not matched to a gene: 6. CDR3 length: 13 residues. The V gene's germline CDR1 is SEHNR and CDR2 FQNEAQ (reference sequence).

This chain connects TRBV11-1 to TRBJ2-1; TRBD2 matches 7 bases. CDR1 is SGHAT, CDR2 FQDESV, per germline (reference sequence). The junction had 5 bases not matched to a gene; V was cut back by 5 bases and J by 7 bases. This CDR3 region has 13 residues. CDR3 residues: CASSRGDTNEQFF. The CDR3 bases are TGTGCCAGCAGCCGGGGGGATACGAATGAGCAGTTCTTC.

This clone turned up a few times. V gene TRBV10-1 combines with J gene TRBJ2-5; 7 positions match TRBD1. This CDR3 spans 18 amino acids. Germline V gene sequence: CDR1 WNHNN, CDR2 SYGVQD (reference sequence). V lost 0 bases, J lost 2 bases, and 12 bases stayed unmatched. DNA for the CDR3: TGCGCCAGCAGTGAGTCCGCCATACTCGACAGGGCTCAAGAGACCCAGTACTTC. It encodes CASSESAILDRAQETQYF.